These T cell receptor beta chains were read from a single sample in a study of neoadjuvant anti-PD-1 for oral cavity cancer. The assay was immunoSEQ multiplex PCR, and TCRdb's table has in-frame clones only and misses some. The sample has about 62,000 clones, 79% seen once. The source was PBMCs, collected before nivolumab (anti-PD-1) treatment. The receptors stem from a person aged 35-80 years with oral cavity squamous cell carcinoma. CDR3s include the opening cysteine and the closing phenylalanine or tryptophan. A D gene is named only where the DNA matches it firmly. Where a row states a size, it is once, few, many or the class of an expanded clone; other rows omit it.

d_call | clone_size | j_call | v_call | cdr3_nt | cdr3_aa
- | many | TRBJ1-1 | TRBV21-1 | TGTGCCAGCCTCCAAGGAGGGGACACTGAAGCTTTCTTT | CASLQGGDTEAFF
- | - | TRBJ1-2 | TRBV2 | TGTGCCAGCAGACTGGATCACTATGGCTACACCTTC | CASRLDHYGYTF
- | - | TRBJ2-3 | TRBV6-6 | TGTGCCAGCAGTCGACAGGGACTAACAGATACGCAGTATTTT | CASSRQGLTDTQYF
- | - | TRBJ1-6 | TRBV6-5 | TGTGCCAGCAGTTACTCCCGGGCCCAGGAAAATTCACCCCTCCACTTT | CASSYSRAQENSPLHF
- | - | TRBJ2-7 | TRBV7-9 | TGTGCCAGCACCATCCCGGGGAGCATGAGTTACGAGCAGTACTTC | CASTIPGSMSYEQYF
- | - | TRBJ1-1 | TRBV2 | TGTGCCATCACAAGTCCCCGGGACATATGGAACACTGAAGCTTTCTTT | CAITSPRDIWNTEAFF
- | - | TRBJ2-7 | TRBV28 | TGTGCCAGCAGTTTAAAGGTCTACGAGCAGTACTTC | CASSLKVYEQYF
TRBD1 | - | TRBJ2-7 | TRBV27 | TGTGCCAGCAGTCCGGGACAGGCAACTCTCTACGAGCAGTACTTC | CASSPGQATLYEQYF
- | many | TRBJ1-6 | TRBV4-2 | TGTGCCAGCAGCCAAGAGGGGAGGACCGAGAATTCACCCCTCCACTTT | CASSQEGRTENSPLHF
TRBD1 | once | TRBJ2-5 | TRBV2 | TGTGCCAGCAGGGGGACAGTGAGTACGGAGACCCAGTACTTC | CASRGTVSTETQYF
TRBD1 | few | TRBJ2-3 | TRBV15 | TGTGCCACCATCCGGGACAGGGTCCCAGATACGCAGTATTTT | CATIRDRVPDTQYF
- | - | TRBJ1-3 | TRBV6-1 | TGTGCCAGCCGGACAGCCTCTGGAAACACCATATATTTT | CASRTASGNTIYF
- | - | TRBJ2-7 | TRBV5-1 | TGCGCCAGCAGCCCGAAAACGGGGGCGTACTACGAGCAGTACTTC | CASSPKTGAYYEQYF
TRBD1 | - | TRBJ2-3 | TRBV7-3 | TGTGCCAGCAGCTTGACAGGGTCTCGCACAGATACGCAGTATTTT | CASSLTGSRTDTQYF
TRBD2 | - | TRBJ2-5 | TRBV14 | TGTGCCAGCAGCGAAAAAGACAGGTCCGGGAGGGTGGAGACCCAGTACTTC | CASSEKDRSGRVETQYF
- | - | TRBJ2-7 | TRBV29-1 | TGCAGCGTTGAAGGGCAGGGAGCCTACGAGCAGTACTTC | CSVEGQGAYEQYF
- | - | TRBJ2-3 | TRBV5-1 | TGCGCCAGCAGTCCTACGTCTACCACAGATACGCAGTATTTT | CASSPTSTTDTQYF
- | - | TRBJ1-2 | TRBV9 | TGTGCCAGCAGCGTAATGGGGGGAAATGGCTACACCTTC | CASSVMGGNGYTF
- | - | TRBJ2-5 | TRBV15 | TGTGCCACCAGCAGAGATCCGGGGGAGACCCAGTACTTC | CATSRDPGETQYF
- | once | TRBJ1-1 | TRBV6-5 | TGTGCCAGCAGTTACTCTATAGGTGGGGGGCGGACTGAAGCTTTCTTT | CASSYSIGGGRTEAFF
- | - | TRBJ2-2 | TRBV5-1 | TGCGCCAGCAGCTTTGGAACCCTGGGACGGAACACCGGGGAGCTGTTTTTT | CASSFGTLGRNTGELFF
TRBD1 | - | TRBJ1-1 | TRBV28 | TGTGCCAGCAGTCGGACAGGGGGCAGGGGGAACACTGAAGCTTTCTTT | CASSRTGGRGNTEAFF
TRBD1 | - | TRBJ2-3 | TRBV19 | TGTGCCAGTAGTATCGGACAGGGAATGGATACGCAGTATTTT | CASSIGQGMDTQYF
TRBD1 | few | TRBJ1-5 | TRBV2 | TGTGCCAGCAGTCGGACAGGGAGTAGCAATCAGCCCCAGCATTTT | CASSRTGSSNQPQHF
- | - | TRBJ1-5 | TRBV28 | TGTGCCAGCAGTTTACGGCGGCTGAATCAGCCCCAGCATTTT | CASSLRRLNQPQHF
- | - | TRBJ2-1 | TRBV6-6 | TGTGCCAGCAGCCCCGGGACAAACTACAATGAGCAGTTCTTC | CASSPGTNYNEQFF
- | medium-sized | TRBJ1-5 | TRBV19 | TGTGCCAGTAGTACGGACCCCGGAAGCAATCAGCCCCAGCATTTT | CASSTDPGSNQPQHF
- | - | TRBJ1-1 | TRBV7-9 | TGTGCCAGCAGCTTCCCGGGCAGCTTTGACGCTTTCTTT | CASSFPGSFDAFF
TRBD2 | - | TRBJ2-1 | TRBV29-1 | TGCAGCGTTCCCCGGGGTGTAGGACTAGCTTATGACAATGAGCAGTTCTTC | CSVPRGVGLAYDNEQFF
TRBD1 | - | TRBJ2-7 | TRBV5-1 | TGCGCCAGCAGCCTATCGGGACAGGGGGCTAGCGAGCAGTACTTC | CASSLSGQGASEQYF
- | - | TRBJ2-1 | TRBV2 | TGTGCCAGCAGTCCCCGGGGGGCGACAGTGCGGGGTGAGCAGTTCTTC | CASSPRGATVRGEQFF
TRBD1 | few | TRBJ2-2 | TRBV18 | TGTGCCAGCTCACCAATCGGACAGGGGTATACCGGGGAGCTGTTTTTT | CASSPIGQGYTGELFF
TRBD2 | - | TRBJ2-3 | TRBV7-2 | TGTGCCAGCAGCTCCCTTAGGGCGGGGGGCACAGATACGCAGTATTTT | CASSSLRAGGTDTQYF
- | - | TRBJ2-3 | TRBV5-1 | TGCGCCAGCAGCTTGGTAGGAGGGTCAGATACGCAGTATTTT | CASSLVGGSDTQYF
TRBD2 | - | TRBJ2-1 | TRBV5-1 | TGCGCCAGCAGCCCCCGATGGCGGGAGTTAACGGATGAGCAGTTCTTC | CASSPRWRELTDEQFF
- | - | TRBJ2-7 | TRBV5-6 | TGTGCCAGCAGCTTGATCGCGTTTTACGAGCAGTACTTC | CASSLIAFYEQYF
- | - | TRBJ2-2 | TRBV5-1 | TGCGCCAGCAGCTTGCAGGTTAACACCGGGGAGCTGTTTTTT | CASSLQVNTGELFF
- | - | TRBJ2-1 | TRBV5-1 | TGCGCCAGCAGCTTGGAGGGCAGCTCCTACAATGAGCAGTTCTTC | CASSLEGSSYNEQFF
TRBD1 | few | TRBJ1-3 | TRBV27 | TGTGCCAGCAGTTTCGTCCGAGTACTAGAACTGACAGGGGTGCCTGGAAACACCATATATTTT | CASSFVRVLELTGVPGNTIYF
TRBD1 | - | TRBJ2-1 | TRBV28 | TGTGCCAGCACCCGACAGGGGTACAATGAGCAGTTCTTC | CASTRQGYNEQFF
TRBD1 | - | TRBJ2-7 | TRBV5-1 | TGCGCCAGCAGATACGGGACAGGGGGCGGATCTGAGCAGTACTTC | CASRYGTGGGSEQYF
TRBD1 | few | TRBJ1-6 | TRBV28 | TGTGCCAGCATTGTAACCGGGACAGGAGGTTCACCCCTCCACTTT | CASIVTGTGGSPLHF